Each of the 2 T cell receptor beta chains below was sequenced from the same sample in a study of T cells in Graves' hyperthyroidism and ophthalmopathy. There were TCR beta CDR3 regions amplified from RNA transcripts. Researchers ran a first-round RT-PCR on the TCR CDR3 using the HTBI primer set. TCRdb called the multiplex PCR reads again in MiXCR, with one record for every CDR3 protein. The profile covers about 590,000 distinct CDR3 sequences, with around 16% appearing a single time and around 6.6% taken by the ten largest. Sequenced input: blood. The origin of the receptors is a woman aged 25 to 45 with Graves' hyperthyroidism.

Comment on this clonotype: Since the CDR3 does not end with the conserved phenylalanine or tryptophan, this likely comes from a read error. This chain connects TRBV28 to TRBJ2-6; 8 bases line up with TRBD1. The CDR3 sequence is 20 residues long. Per germline, CDR1 MDHEN and CDR2 SYDVKM. The ends lost 2 bases at V and 4 bases at J; junction bases unmatched: 16. For the CDR3, the DNA is TGTGCCAGCAGTTTAAAGTTTGGGACAGGTCGATCGTACGGGGCCAACGTCCTGACTCTC. This codes for CASSLKFGTGRSYGANVLTL.

This clonotype came up many times. V usage is TRBV11-2 and J usage is TRBJ2-2; the D gene is possibly TRBD2 (6 bases). V lost 6 bases and J lost 7, with 18 bases in between. The CDR3 is 15 residues long. Germline V CDR1 and CDR2: SGHAT, FQNNGV. The CDR3: CASRTGLLGGGELFF. Written as DNA, the CDR3 is TGTGCCAGCAGGACGGGCCTCCTCGGGGGCGGGGAGCTGTTTTTT.